Listed here are 25 T cell receptor beta chains from one sample, sequenced in a study of Ad26.COV2.S vaccination and SARS-CoV-2 variants. Described treatment: approximately 18 received Ad26.COV2.S at low or high dose, single or two shots; a few received placebo; per-sample allocation not given. Samples analyzed were those drawn on day 63 after the first vaccine or placebo injection. Sequenced by immunoSEQ multiplex PCR; TCRdb stores in-frame clones only, minus some. The sample lists about 680,000 clones; more than 70% were seen once. The source material was peripheral blood, sampled in a trial of Ad26.COV2.S vaccine versus placebo. All receptors derive from a person aged 18 to 59 who received the Ad26.COV2.S COVID-19 vaccine or a placebo.

The chain has TRBV7-9 and TRBJ2-5, with D possibly being TRBD1 (5 bases). The CDR3 extends over 15 amino acids. The ends were cut back, 5 bases at V and 1 base at J, with 14 bases in the middle. Germline values: CDR1 SEHNR, CDR2 FQNEAQ (reference sequence). DNA for the CDR3: TGTGCCAGCAGCCTCCGGTCCAGGGTCCAAGAGACCCAGTACTTC. Protein: CASSLRSRVQETQYF. The full variable domain, completed using reference TRBV7-9 and TRBJ2-5, is DTGVSQNPRHKITKRGQNVTFRCDPISEHNRLYWYRQTLGQGPEFLTYFQNEAQLEKSRLLSDRFSAERPKGSFSTLEIQRTEQGDSAMYLCASSLRSRVQETQYFGPGTRLLVL.

This clone showed up just once. The V call is TRBV6-5, the J call TRBJ2-3; tentatively, D is TRBD1 (5 bases). The CDR3 is made up of 13 amino acids. V lost 4 bases to trimming and J lost 3 bases, with 8 bases between them. CDR1 and CDR2 from the germline V gene are MNHEY and SVGAGI. CDR3 sequence reads: CASSSRGTDTQYF. The CDR3 DNA reads as TGTGCCAGCAGTTCAAGGGGAACAGATACGCAGTATTTT.

This clone was seen a single time. The chain has TRBV13 and TRBJ1-2, with 8 bases identical to TRBD1. The CDR3 consists of 14 residues. Germline CDR1 reads PRHDT; CDR2 reads FYEKMQ (reference sequence). V lost 7 bases to trimming and J lost 6 bases; unmatched junction nucleotides: 10. CDR3 loop: CASKQGEGGNGYTF. In nucleotides, the CDR3 is TGTGCCAGCAAACAGGGGGAGGGAGGGAATGGCTACACCTTC.

The chain uses TRBV6-2 or TRBV6-3 and TRBJ1-2, with D possibly being TRBD1 (6 bases). The germline gives CDR1 MNHEY, CDR2 SVGEGT. This CDR3 spans 14 amino acids. V was shortened by 6 bases and J by 4 bases, with 15 bases between the two germline ends. The CDR3 DNA sequence: TGTGCCAGCAGCACGCTCCGGGACATCTATGGCTACACCTTC. Protein product: CASSTLRDIYGYTF.

V usage is TRBV11-3 and J usage is TRBJ2-1, with D unresolved. The V end was cut by 0 bases, the J end by 0 bases, with 3 bases between. Germline-derived CDR1 and CDR2 are SGHNT and YENEEA. The CDR3 is made up of 14 amino acids. DNA for the CDR3: TGTGCCAGCAGCTTAGACAGCTCCTACAATGAGCAGTTCTTC. It codes for CASSLDSSYNEQFF. Filled out from reference TRBV11-3 and TRBJ2-1, the complete variable domain reads EAGVVQSPRYKIIEKKQPVAFWCNPISGHNTLYWYLQNLGQGPELLIRYENEEAVDDSQLPKDRFSAERLKGVDSTLKIQPAELGDSAVYLCASSLDSSYNEQFFGPGTRLTVL.

This clone appeared a few times. The CDR3 here is CASSPLGAQSSYEQYF. The CDR3 nucleotides read TGTGCCAGCAGCCCCCTCGGGGCGCAGAGCTCCTACGAGCAGTACTTC. V is TRBV5-6 and J is TRBJ2-7; possibly TRBD1 or TRBD2 for D (5 bases each). With 4 bases removed from V and 0 bases from J, the gap between germline ends came to 17 bases. CDR1 and CDR2 (germline): SGHDT, YYEEEE. The length of the CDR3 is 16 residues.

This clone came up once. This chain links TRBV6-5 with TRBJ1-1; TRBD1 is a possible D gene (6 bases). CDR1 is MNHEY, CDR2 SVGAGI, per germline. The length of the CDR3 is 15 residues. V lost 6 bases and J lost 0, with 14 bases in between. This CDR3 reads CASRGGRVMNTEAFF. For the CDR3, the DNA is TGTGCCAGCAGGGGGGGCAGGGTCATGAACACTGAAGCTTTCTTT.

V usage is TRBV6-6 and J usage is TRBJ1-2, with D uncertain. The CDR3 sequence is 12 residues long. The V gene's germline CDR1 is MNHNY and CDR2 SVGAGI (reference sequence). The V end was cut by 5 bases, the J end by 9 bases, with 13 bases between. CDR3 DNA: TGTGCCAGCAGTCCATCCGGGCCCAGCTACACCTTC. Protein: CASSPSGPSYTF.

The genes are TRBV7-8 and TRBJ1-4; 9 positions agree with TRBD1. V gave up 5 bases and J gave up 8 bases; unmatched junction bases: 3. The CDR3 consists of 13 residues. In germline, CDR1 is SGHVS, CDR2 FQNEAQ. The DNA for the CDR3 is TGTGCCAGCAGCCGGGACAGGGAAGAAAAACTGTTTTTT. This sequence encodes CASSRDREEKLFF.

This chain connects TRBV19 to TRBJ1-5; 7 positions agree with TRBD1. From germline, CDR1 is LNHDA and CDR2 SQIVND (reference sequence). Trimming took 1 base from V and 3 from J; bases not matched to a gene: 6. The CDR3 length is 16 residues. Here the CDR3 DNA reads TGTGCCAGTAGTATAGGCGGGACAGACCACAATCAGCCCCAGCATTTT. Encoded protein: CASSIGGTDHNQPQHF.

The chain joins TRBV10-2 to TRBJ2-1; 10 nucleotides agree with TRBD2. This CDR3 has 15 residues. Germline V CDR1 and CDR2: WSHSY, SAAADI. J gave up 5 bases and V 6 bases, and 7 bases lay outside the gene matches. The DNA for the CDR3 is TGCGCCAGCAGCGGAAGCGGGAGGGGACACAATGAGCAGTTCTTC. Translation gives CASSGSGRGHNEQFF.

The V gene is TRBV15, the J gene TRBJ2-2; D not resolved. There are 14 residues in the CDR3. The germline V and J ends were trimmed by 4 bases and 3 bases, with 9 bases remaining between them. CDR1 and CDR2 from the germline V gene are LNHNV and YYDKDF (reference sequence). The CDR3 here is CATSTVVDTGELFF. The CDR3 DNA sequence: TGTGCCACCAGCACCGTAGTGGACACCGGGGAGCTGTTTTTT.

The J gene is TRBJ2-7, the V gene TRBV3-1 (or the pseudogene TRBV3-2), with TRBD2 matching 9 bases. Germline trimming cut 0 bases from V and 4 bases from J; bases unmatched to any gene: 4. The CDR3 is made up of 15 amino acids. CDR1 is LGHDT, CDR2 YNNKEL, per germline (reference sequence). The CDR3 DNA sequence: TGTGCCAGCAGCCAAGATACTAGCGGGTCTTACGAGCAGTACTTC. Translated, it gives CASSQDTSGSYEQYF.

The rearrangement links TRBV10-3 to TRBJ2-3; 14 positions agree with TRBD2. The CDR3 has 15 residues. Trimming cost V 7 bases and J 5 bases; bases outside gene matches: 5. Germline CDR1 is ENHRY and CDR2 is SYGVKD. CDR3 protein: CAIKPGLAGGDTQYF. CDR3 sequence (DNA): TGTGCCATCAAACCTGGACTAGCGGGAGGAGATACGCAGTATTTT.

The chain carries TRBV15 and TRBJ2-5; D unclear. Germline CDR1 reads LNHNV; CDR2 reads YYDKDF (reference sequence). The CDR3 extends over 15 amino acids. Trimming removed 0 bases from V and 1 base from J, with 9 bases in between. DNA for the CDR3: TGTGCCACCAGCAGAGATCTAGGAGCCCAAGAGACCCAGTACTTC. This gives the protein CATSRDLGAQETQYF.

V is TRBV6-2 or TRBV6-3 and J is TRBJ1-5; TRBD1 aligns across 10 bases. Germline V gene data show CDR1 as MNHEY and CDR2 as SVGEGT. CDR3 size: 17 residues. Trimming cost V 5 bases and J 0 bases; bases outside gene matches: 7. CDR3 protein: CASSPDRGDYSNQPQHF. In DNA form, the CDR3 reads TGTGCCAGCAGTCCGGACAGGGGGGATTATAGCAATCAGCCCCAGCATTTT.

This clone showed up just once. The CDR3 sequence is CASSLDPDGNTIYF. CDR3 bases: TGTGCCAGCAGCTTAGACCCAGATGGAAACACCATATATTTT. V usage is TRBV13 and J usage is TRBJ1-3, with D unresolved. This CDR3 is built from 14 residues. CDR1 is PRHDT, CDR2 FYEKMQ, per germline (reference sequence). V lost 1 base, J lost 3 bases, and 7 bases lay in between.

In regard to this clone: One junction end disagrees with the germline gene, perhaps due to a read error. The chain is built from TRBV10-1 and TRBJ2-1, with D maybe TRBD2 (6 bases). The CDR3 sequence is 12 residues long. Germline V gives CDR1 WNHNN, CDR2 SYGVQD (reference sequence). The chain's CDR3 is CASRDSHNEQFF. CDR3 nucleotide sequence: TGCGCCAGTCGGGACTCCCACAATGAGCAGTTCTTC.

The chain couples TRBV25-1 to TRBJ2-7, with 9 positions matching TRBD1. V lost 6 bases, J lost 4 bases, and 7 bases stayed unmatched. The CDR3 is 14 amino acids. Germline V gives CDR1 MGHDK, CDR2 SYGVNS. The DNA of the CDR3 is TGTGCCAGCAGGAAGGGACAGGGACCATACGAGCAGTACTTC. It yields the protein CASRKGQGPYEQYF.

The rearrangement uses TRBV4-3 and TRBJ2-4; D is unclear. This CDR3 is 15 amino acids long. CDR1 and CDR2 from the germline V gene are LGHNA and YSLEER. The ends were cut back, 0 bases at V and 9 bases at J, with 15 bases in the middle. CDR3 DNA: TGCGCCAGCAGCCAAGAAAGTAGAGCCAGTGCCATTCAGTACTTC. This encodes CASSQESRASAIQYF.

This chain links TRBV27 with TRBJ2-7; 8 positions match TRBD2. CDR1 is MNHEY and CDR2 is SMNVEV in the germline V gene (reference sequence). The CDR3 consists of 14 residues. Losses at the gene ends were 2 bases for V and 3 bases for J; bases not matched to a gene: 3. CDR3 sequence reads: CASSLAGGFYEQYF. As DNA, the CDR3 is TGTGCCAGCAGTTTAGCGGGAGGCTTCTACGAGCAGTACTTC.

The rearrangement joins TRBV5-4 to TRBJ2-7, with D tentatively TRBD2 (6 bases). V was clipped by 0 bases and J by 0 bases, with 10 bases between them. The CDR3 extends over 15 amino acids. In germline, CDR1 is SGHNT, CDR2 YYREEE (reference sequence). In DNA form, the CDR3 reads TGTGCCAGCAGCTTGGCGGGGGTCGACTCCTACGAGCAGTACTTC. Its protein is CASSLAGVDSYEQYF.

The genes are TRBV19 and TRBJ1-6; D gene uncertain. The CDR3 runs to 15 residues. The germline gives CDR1 LNHDA, CDR2 SQIVND (reference sequence). Trimming stripped 7 bases from V and 4 bases from J, with 14 bases between. CDR3 nucleotide sequence: TGTGCCAGTACGAAGGGTACCGAATATAATTCACCCCTCCACTTT. It encodes CASTKGTEYNSPLHF.

The J gene is TRBJ1-5, the V gene TRBV6-5, with 7 nucleotides matching TRBD1. The V segment lost 7 bases and the J segment 5 bases; nucleotides outside the gene matches: 11. This CDR3 contains 15 residues. Germline-derived CDR1 and CDR2 are MNHEY and SVGAGI. The CDR3, as DNA: TGTGCCAGCAACCCAGGACAGGCCCGCTATCAGCCCCAGCATTTT. It specifies CASNPGQARYQPQHF.

This rearrangement joins TRBV7-8 to TRBJ2-3; 11 bases line up with TRBD2. The ends lost 4 bases at V and 3 bases at J; junction bases unmatched: 3. This CDR3 contains 15 residues. Germline assignment: CDR1 SGHVS and CDR2 FQNEAQ. The CDR3 loop reads CASSSTSGGTDTQYF. In nucleotides, the CDR3 is TGTGCCAGCAGCTCAACTAGCGGGGGAACAGATACGCAGTATTTT.